Listed here are 6 T cell receptor beta chains from one sample, sequenced in a study of human T cells and chemical hapten exposure. TCRdb ran MiXCR on the RACE reads and lists one entry per CDR3 protein. The sample has tens of thousands of distinct CDR3 sequences; roughly 9.5% are singletons. Described time point: patch test 3, about 24 weeks after DPC sensitization. Documented treatment: therapeutic diphenylcyclopropenone sensitization with weekly scalp DPC. It was unfractionated whole blood from which total RNA was extracted. The sample in question was whole blood, obtained in connection with sensitization to the hapten diphenylcyclopropenone (DPC). The receptors come from a man between 45 and 60 years old with alopecia areata. Some clones in this sample may be carry-over from other donors' samples.

The rearrangement joins TRBV7-6 to TRBJ2-1; 9 bases are a match to TRBD2. CDR1 and CDR2 (germline): SGHVS, FNYEAQ. The V gene end was trimmed by 1 base and the J gene end by 5 bases; junction bases not matched to a gene: 9. CDR3 length: 17 amino acids. This chain's CDR3 is CASSLVLAGSVDNEQFF. In DNA form, the CDR3 reads TGTGCCAGCAGCTTAGTCCTAGCGGGGTCGGTCGACAATGAGCAGTTCTTC.

This clonotype was recorded many times. This chain joins TRBV10-1 and TRBJ1-5; D unclear. V was clipped by 6 bases and J by 9 bases, with 9 bases between them. Germline values: CDR1 WNHNN, CDR2 SYGVQD (reference sequence). The CDR3 runs to 11 residues. CDR3 nucleotides: TGCGCCAGCAGCGGGATCGGGCCCCAGCATTTT. Translated, it gives CASSGIGPQHF.

This clonotype has more than one count but fewer than ten. The genes are TRBV6-1 and TRBJ2-7; D is unclear. CDR1 and CDR2 (germline): MNHNS, SASEGT. Trimming took 7 bases from V and 3 from J, leaving 16 bases between them. CDR3 length: 14 residues. CDR3: CASTPRALGYEQYF. The CDR3 bases are TGTGCCAGCACCCCCCGGGCCCTCGGCTACGAGCAGTACTTC.

This clonotype has a count of ten or more. The chain links TRBV6-4 to TRBJ2-3, with 10 bases aligning to TRBD2. CDR1 MRHNA and CDR2 SNTAGT come from the germline V gene. The trim removed 3 bases at V and 5 bases at J, leaving 5 bases unmatched. The CDR3 sequence is 15 residues long. The CDR3 spells CASSERPSGRDTQYF. In DNA, the CDR3 is TGTGCCAGCAGTGAAAGGCCTAGCGGGAGAGATACGCAGTATTTT.

The chain joins TRBV28 to TRBJ2-7, with unresolved D. Trimming pared 1 base from V and 12 bases from J, leaving 10 bases between. The CDR3 contains 11 residues. The germline V gene encodes CDR1 MDHEN and CDR2 SYDVKM. CDR3 loop: CASSLSEKWYF. CDR3 bases: TGTGCCAGCAGTTTATCGGAGAAATGGTACTTC.

Only a few counts were recorded for this clonotype. The chain combines TRBV29-1 with TRBJ1-1; TRBD1 might be the D (6 bases). The germline gives CDR1 SQVTM, CDR2 ANQGSEA. The CDR3 loop spans 11 amino acids. Trimming stripped 7 bases from V and 6 bases from J, with 12 bases between. CDR3 sequence: CSAGGQAEAFF. In DNA, the CDR3 is TGCAGCGCTGGGGGGCAAGCTGAAGCTTTCTTT. Filled out from reference TRBV29-1 and TRBJ1-1, the complete variable domain reads SAVISQKPSRDICQRGTSLTIQCQVDSQVTMMFWYRQQPGQSLTLIATANQGSEATYESGFVIDKFPISRPNLTFSTLTVSNMSPEDSSIYLCSAGGQAEAFFGQGTRLTVV.